This passage covers 13 T cell receptor beta chains from one sample sequenced in a study of blood T cell repertoires in COVID-19. The assay was immunoSEQ multiplex PCR, and TCRdb's table has in-frame clones only and misses some. The sample carries 100,000 to 150,000 clones, 88% recorded once. The sample was peripheral blood. These receptors all stem from a man between 65 and 85 years old with active COVID-19.

The chain links TRBV11-2 to TRBJ2-2, with D hard to call. Trimming pared 5 bases from V and 4 bases from J, leaving 11 bases between. This CDR3 is built from 14 residues. Germline V gene lookup returns CDR1 SGHAT and CDR2 FQNNGV. The CDR3 bases are TGTGCCAGCAGCCAACGATACTCCACCGGGGAGCTGTTTTTT. This encodes CASSQRYSTGELFF. Supplemented by reference TRBV11-2 and TRBJ2-2, the full variable domain reads EAGVAQSPRYKIIEKRQSVAFWCNPISGHATLYWYQQILGQGPKLLIQFQNNGVVDDSQLPKDRFSAERLKGVDSTLKIQPAKLEDSAVYLCASSQRYSTGELFFGEGSRLTVL.

The V and J genes are TRBV7-9 and TRBJ1-2; D is unresolved. Trimming pared 1 base from V and 4 bases from J, leaving 10 bases between. CDR1 and CDR2 (germline): SEHNR, FQNEAQ (reference sequence). CDR3 size: 14 residues. CDR3: CASSLEEGTYGYTF. The CDR3 region has the DNA TGTGCCAGCAGCTTAGAGGAGGGAACCTATGGCTACACCTTC.

V is TRBV9 and J is TRBJ2-1, with a possible D match to TRBD2 (5 bases). The CDR3 length is 15 residues. Germline V gene lookup returns CDR1 SGDLS and CDR2 YYNGEE. The V gene lost 6 bases and the J gene lost 4 bases, with 17 bases spanning the gap. CDR3 in amino acids: CASNLKEGAYNEQFF. CDR3 DNA: TGTGCCAGCAACTTAAAAGAGGGAGCTTACAATGAGCAGTTCTTC.

This clone was observed once. The chain's CDR3 is CASSGRGTDTQYF. The CDR3 DNA reads TGTGCCAGCAGCGGGAGGGGCACAGATACGCAGTATTTT. V is TRBV12-3 or TRBV12-4 and J is TRBJ2-3; the match to TRBD2 covers 8 bases. This CDR3 is 13 amino acids long. The ends lost 6 bases at V and 1 base at J; junction bases unmatched: 0.

The chain is built from TRBV6-6 and TRBJ1-1; D not resolved. Trimming took off 0 bases at V and 2 bases at J, with 7 bases between the two ends. CDR1 MNHNY and CDR2 SVGAGI come from the germline V gene (reference sequence). The CDR3 is 14 amino acids. The chain's CDR3 is CASSYSEVNTEAFF. CDR3 DNA sequence: TGTGCCAGCAGTTACTCGGAGGTAAACACTGAAGCTTTCTTT.

The sample holds one count of this clone. This sequence joins TRBV27 and TRBJ1-3; D gene unclear. V was shortened by 5 bases and J by 0 bases, with 11 bases between the two germline ends. Germline CDR1 and CDR2: MNHEY and SMNVEV (reference sequence). The CDR3 consists of 15 residues. DNA for the CDR3: TGTGCCAGCAGTCCATATAAGAGCTCTGGAAACACCATATATTTT. Translated: CASSPYKSSGNTIYF.

The chain has TRBV24-1 and TRBJ2-1, with 9 bases fitting TRBD1. Germline trimming cut 0 bases from V and 0 bases from J; bases unmatched to any gene: 2. The CDR3 contains 17 residues. Germline CDR1 and CDR2: KGHDR and SFDVKD. CDR3 loop: CATSDLGQGSSYNEQFF. DNA for the CDR3: TGTGCCACCAGTGATTTGGGACAGGGGAGCTCCTACAATGAGCAGTTCTTC.

The chain recombines TRBV7-2 with TRBJ2-3; TRBD2 matches at 7 bases. Trimming removed 4 bases from V and 10 bases from J; junction bases left unmatched: 14. The CDR3 consists of 15 residues. CDR1 SGHTA and CDR2 FQGNSA come from the germline V gene. The CDR3 bases are TGTGCCAGCAGCTCCCGACTAGCTGAGCTTTCGGCGCAGTATTTT. This sequence encodes CASSSRLAELSAQYF.

J is TRBJ1-5 and V is TRBV18, with a possible D match to TRBD1 (6 bases). This CDR3 comprises 14 residues. The V end was cut by 5 bases, the J end by 5 bases, with 13 bases between. Germline values: CDR1 KGHSH, CDR2 LQKENI. CDR3 coding DNA: TGTGCCAGCTCAGATACAGGGTATTATCAGCCCCAGCATTTT. Translating gives CASSDTGYYQPQHF.

The chain carries TRBV4-1 and TRBJ2-4, with D unclear. CDR1 MGHRA and CDR2 YSYEKL come from the germline V gene. V lost 0 bases to trimming and J lost 0 bases, with 6 bases between them. This CDR3 is 15 amino acids long. CDR3 amino acids: CASSQDSLAKNIQYF. CDR3 nucleotide sequence: TGCGCCAGCAGCCAAGACAGTCTAGCCAAAAACATTCAGTACTTC.

J is TRBJ1-5 and V is TRBV2, with D possibly being TRBD1 (5 bases). CDR3 size: 13 residues. V was pared by 8 bases and J by 4 bases, with 12 bases between. Germline CDR1 SNHLY, CDR2 FYNNEI. CDR3 nucleotide sequence: TGTGCCAGCGGAGGGACGGGGAATCAGCCCCAGCATTTT. It yields the protein CASGGTGNQPQHF.

This chain joins TRBV6-5 and TRBJ2-7; weak D call: TRBD1 (6 bases). V was clipped by 0 bases and J by 3 bases, with 12 bases between them. The germline gives CDR1 MNHEY, CDR2 SVGAGI. This CDR3 spans 15 amino acids. The CDR3 reads CASSYSLQGSYEQYF. For the CDR3, the DNA is TGTGCCAGCAGTTACTCGTTACAGGGTAGCTACGAGCAGTACTTC.

This chain joins TRBV27 and TRBJ2-3; 9 bases align to TRBD2. The J segment lost 3 bases and the V segment lost 3 bases, leaving 1 base of the junction unmatched. The CDR3 has 14 residues. CDR1 is MNHEY, CDR2 SMNVEV, per germline (reference sequence). The CDR3 sequence: CASSFGLATDTQYF. CDR3 coding DNA: TGTGCCAGCAGTTTTGGACTAGCGACAGATACGCAGTATTTT.